This T cell receptor beta chain was obtained from a study of cytomegalovirus exposure and HLA in healthy donors. Researchers ran the PCR with 60 Vbeta and 13 Jbeta primers. TCRdb's table, derived via immunoSEQ multiplex PCR, lists solely in-frame clones and lacks some. The data contain approximately 140,000 clones, 60% to 80% of them singletons. Germline V lookup: CDR1 SGDLS, CDR2 YYNGEE. The CDR3 has 16 amino acids. The chain joins TRBV9 to TRBJ2-5; weak D call: TRBD1 (5 bases). The DNA matches TRBJ2-7 better at its end, which makes the J call doubtful. Sequences were obtained from PBMCs. The source of this sequence is a man aged 40-55 years in good health and CMV-seronegative. This chain's CDR3 is CASSPNYRTTLYEQYF. The CDR3 bases are TGTGCCAGCAGCCCAAACTACAGGACAACCCTTTACGAGCAGTACTTC.